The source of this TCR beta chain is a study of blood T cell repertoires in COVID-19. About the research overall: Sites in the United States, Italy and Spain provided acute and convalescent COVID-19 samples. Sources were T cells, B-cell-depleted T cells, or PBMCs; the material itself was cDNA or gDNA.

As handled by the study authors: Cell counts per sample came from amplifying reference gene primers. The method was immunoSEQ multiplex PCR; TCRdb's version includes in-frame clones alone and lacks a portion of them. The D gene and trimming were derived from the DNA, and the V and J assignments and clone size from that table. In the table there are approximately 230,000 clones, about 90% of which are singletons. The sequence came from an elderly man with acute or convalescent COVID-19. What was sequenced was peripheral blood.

CDR3 bases: TGTGCCAGCAGTTACTGGGAGAGATATGAGCAGTTCTTC. This translates into CASSYWERYEQFF. This rearrangement joins TRBV6-2 or TRBV6-3 to TRBJ2-1, with D possibly matching TRBD2 (5 bases). The CDR3 extends over 13 amino acids. Germline V gene lookup returns CDR1 MNHEY and CDR2 SVGEGT. V lost 1 base and J 8 bases, leaving 9 bases between the germline ends.